Sequencing of this T cell receptor (beta chain) was carried out in a study of blood T cell repertoires in COVID-19. In the original processing: For nucleated cells, counts were estimated from reference gene primer amplification. Using immunoSEQ multiplex PCR, the repertoire was profiled, and TCRdb retains in-frame clones only, with some absent. V, J and clone size are those of that table, while D and trimming were read from the DNA. There are about 270,000 clones in the sample; about nine tenths occur only once, and roughly 3.9% lies in the top ten. All enrollees were roughly 18 to 89 years old and from about 24 US areas. Germline lookup yields CDR1 LNHDA and CDR2 SQIVND (reference sequence). This CDR3 spans 16 amino acids. V lost 4 bases and J lost 0, with 13 bases in between.

The sequencing input was PBMCs or T cells enriched from blood (not recorded which). V and J are TRBV19 and TRBJ2-1; a weak D match, TRBD1 (6 bases). This receptor was identified in a woman aged 25 to 39 with acute COVID-19. CDR3 loop: CASSTQGLSSYNEQFF. DNA for the CDR3: TGTGCCAGTAGTACTCAGGGGCTGAGCTCCTACAATGAGCAGTTCTTC.